The 17 T cell receptor beta chains in this list originate from one sample, sequenced in a study of spatial heterogeneity in lung cancer. The time point denotes: sample taken at primary tumor resection. Whole RNA, isolated from tumor, nontumor lung or frozen PBMC, was sequenced without prior sorting. TCRdb used MiXCR to reprocess the 5' RACE reads, holding one entry per CDR3 protein. The repertoire holds about 36,000 distinct CDR3 sequences, with approximately 5.2% as singletons. Material: PBMCs, obtained at surgery. These TCRs come from a female donor with early-stage non-small cell lung cancer.

The table lists this clonotype with many counts. The rearrangement uses TRBV11-1 and TRBJ2-2; D is tentatively TRBD1 or TRBD2 (5 bases each). With 11 bases removed from V and 0 bases from J, the gap between germline ends came to 10 bases. The CDR3 runs to 13 residues. CDR1 SGHAT and CDR2 FQDESV come from the germline V gene (reference sequence). The CDR3 is CAGRDPNTGELFF. The CDR3 DNA sequence: TGTGCCGGTAGGGACCCGAACACCGGGGAGCTGTTTTTT. Variable domain in full (rest from reference TRBV11-1 and TRBJ2-2): EAEVAQSPRYKITEKSQAVAFWCDPISGHATLYWYRQILGQGPELLVQFQDESVVDDSQLPKDRFSAERLKGVDSTLKIQPAELGDSAMYLCAGRDPNTGELFFGEGSRLTVL.

This clonotype turned up a few times. V is TRBV4-1 and J is TRBJ1-4, with D uncertain. Germline values: CDR1 MGHRA, CDR2 YSYEKL. The CDR3 runs to 16 residues. V lost 1 base to trimming and J lost 2 bases, with 11 bases between them. The CDR3 sequence is CASSQARARTNEKLFF. CDR3 bases: TGCGCCAGCAGCCAAGCGCGGGCGAGGACTAATGAAAAACTGTTTTTT.

Ten or more counts support this clonotype. This chain uses TRBV28 with TRBJ2-7, with 8 bases lining up with TRBD2. Germline V lookup: CDR1 MDHEN, CDR2 SYDVKM. The CDR3 runs 16 residues. The ends lost 5 bases at V and 6 bases at J; junction bases unmatched: 15. The CDR3 DNA follows: TGTGCCAGCAGTCTTTCCGGGAGGGCTCATCGAGGCGAGCAGTACTTC. Protein product: CASSLSGRAHRGEQYF.

The table lists this clonotype with many counts. The V gene is TRBV5-1, the J gene TRBJ1-5, with 7 bases lining up with TRBD1. The CDR3 totals 15 residues. Germline values: CDR1 SGHRS, CDR2 YFSETQ. The V segment lost 0 bases and the J segment 3 bases; nucleotides outside the gene matches: 3. The CDR3 coding sequence is TGCGCCAGCAGCTTGGGGGACAGTGCCAATCAGCCCCAGCATTTT. As protein: CASSLGDSANQPQHF.

CDR3 protein: CASSLSDGVGYGYTF. CDR3 coding DNA: TGTGCCAGCAGTTTATCTGACGGCGTAGGCTATGGCTACACCTTC. The chain uses TRBV11-2 and TRBJ1-2; unclear D gene. V was trimmed by 6 bases and J by 4 bases, leaving 18 bases between them. This CDR3 region has 15 residues. Germline V lookup: CDR1 SGHAT, CDR2 FQNNGV. The variable domain in full, completed from reference TRBV11-2 and TRBJ1-2, reads EAGVAQSPRYKIIEKRQSVAFWCNPISGHATLYWYQQILGQGPKLLIQFQNNGVVDDSQLPKDRFSAERLKGVDSTLKIQPAKLEDSAVYLCASSLSDGVGYGYTFGSGTRLTVV.

This clonotype was picked up many times. The rearrangement links TRBV12-3 or TRBV12-4 to TRBJ2-1, with TRBD2 matching over 10 bases. Trimming removed 5 bases from V and 7 bases from J; junction bases left unmatched: 5. The CDR3 has 14 amino acids. As DNA, the CDR3 is TGTGCCAGCAGTCCCTGGGGACTAGCGAATGAGCAGTTCTTC. This codes for CASSPWGLANEQFF.

This clonotype turned up a few times. The rearrangement joins TRBV6-1 to TRBJ2-2; 11 nucleotides match TRBD1. Looked up from germline, CDR1 is MNHNS and CDR2 is SASEGT. The CDR3 is 14 amino acids. J gave up 7 bases and V 6 bases, and 4 bases lay outside the gene matches. The CDR3 loop is CASSGQGAFGELFF. The DNA for the CDR3 is TGTGCCAGCAGCGGACAGGGGGCCTTCGGGGAGCTGTTTTTT.

This clonotype was recorded at least ten times. The CDR3 protein is CASSPRGYSTDTQYF. The CDR3 nucleotides are TGTGCCAGCAGCCCCCGTGGGTATAGCACAGATACGCAGTATTTT. The chain is built from TRBV7-6 and TRBJ2-3; D not resolved. The length of the CDR3 is 15 residues. Trimming pared 5 bases from V and 0 bases from J, leaving 12 bases between. Germline lookup yields CDR1 SGHVS and CDR2 FNYEAQ.

The gene calls are TRBV28 and TRBJ2-7; D call uncertain. V lost 1 base and J 3 bases, leaving 1 base between the germline ends. The CDR3 sequence is 11 residues long. Germline CDR1 reads MDHEN; CDR2 reads SYDVKM. In DNA, the CDR3 is TGTGCCAGCAGTTTATTCTACGAGCAGTACTTC. It specifies CASSLFYEQYF.

This clonotype has a count of ten or more. The chain carries TRBV6-5 and TRBJ2-1; 8 bases align to TRBD2. V gave up 0 bases and J gave up 2 bases; unmatched junction bases: 6. The CDR3 runs 17 residues. CDR1 is MNHEY, CDR2 SVGAGI, per germline. The CDR3 reads CASSYSPAGVPYNEQFF. The CDR3 bases are TGTGCCAGCAGTTACTCGCCAGCGGGGGTCCCCTACAATGAGCAGTTCTTC.

There are many counts of this clonotype. The chain recombines TRBV7-2 with TRBJ2-5; D possibly corresponds to TRBD1 (6 bases). This CDR3 spans 14 amino acids. The ends were cut back, 5 bases at V and 5 bases at J, with 15 bases in the middle. Germline V gene data show CDR1 as SGHTA and CDR2 as FQGNSA. Here the CDR3 DNA reads TGTGCCAGCAGCCGCAGACAGGTCGTCGAGACCCAGTACTTC. Protein sequence: CASSRRQVVETQYF. Supplemented by reference TRBV7-2 and TRBJ2-5, the full variable domain reads GAGVSQSPSNKVTEKGKDVELRCDPISGHTALYWYRQSLGQGLEFLIYFQGNSAPDKSGLPSDRFSAERTGGSVSTLTIQRTQQEDSAVYLCASSRRQVVETQYFGPGTRLLVL.

This clonotype was seen many times. The chain combines TRBV28 with TRBJ2-1; 14 bases are a match to TRBD2. The ends lost 4 bases at V and 13 bases at J; junction bases unmatched: 9. Per germline, CDR1 MDHEN and CDR2 SYDVKM. This CDR3 spans 15 amino acids. DNA for the CDR3: TGTGCCAGCAGTTCGACTAGCGGGAGGGCCGGCACCCAGTTCTTC. Its protein product is CASSSTSGRAGTQFF.

At least ten counts were recorded for this clonotype. This rearrangement joins TRBV10-3 to TRBJ2-3, with D possibly TRBD2 on 6 matching bases. V was shortened by 4 bases and J by 2 bases, with 16 bases between the two germline ends. The CDR3 sequence is 16 residues long. Germline assignment: CDR1 ENHRY and CDR2 SYGVKD. Here the CDR3 reads CAISGFGGKDTDTQYF. In DNA, the CDR3 is TGTGCCATCAGTGGGTTCGGAGGGAAGGACACAGATACGCAGTATTTT.

This clonotype was seen at least ten times. This chain uses TRBV9 with TRBJ2-3, with 8 nucleotides matching TRBD2. The V gene's germline CDR1 is SGDLS and CDR2 YYNGEE. This CDR3 spans 15 amino acids. Trimming cost V 6 bases and J 3 bases; bases outside gene matches: 9. The CDR3: CASTPELAGTDTQYF. The CDR3, as DNA: TGTGCCAGCACTCCCGAGCTAGCGGGTACAGATACGCAGTATTTT.

By share of the sample, this clonotype is medium-sized (0.01 to 0.1%). This chain links TRBV28 with TRBJ2-7; no clear D. This CDR3 is 15 amino acids long. Germline V gives CDR1 MDHEN, CDR2 SYDVKM. Trimming shortened V by 2 bases and J by 3 bases, and 14 bases separated the two germline ends. CDR3 residues: CASSLSPDPLYEQYF. CDR3 nucleotide sequence: TGTGCCAGCAGTTTAAGTCCGGATCCCCTCTACGAGCAGTACTTC.

In this sample, this clonotype turned up many times. In nucleotides, the CDR3 is TGCGCCAGCAGCGCAGGGACAGCGAACTATGGCTACACCTTC. Translating gives CASSAGTANYGYTF. The chain has TRBV5-1 and TRBJ1-2; 7 bases match TRBD1. With V trimmed by 4 bases and J by 2 bases, 5 bases remained unmatched. CDR1 and CDR2 (germline): SGHRS, YFSETQ. The CDR3 sequence is 14 residues long. The variable domain in full, completed from reference TRBV5-1 and TRBJ1-2, reads KAGVTQTPRYLIKTRGQQVTLSCSPISGHRSVSWYQQTPGQGLQFLFEYFSETQRNKGNFPGRFSGRQFSNSRSEMNVSTLELGDSALYLCASSAGTANYGYTFGSGTRLTVV.

This clonotype was counted at least ten times. The CDR3 DNA follows: TGTGCCAGCCGTGGGGGACAGGGAGGGACTGAAGCTTTCTTT. Protein product: CASRGGQGGTEAFF. V usage is TRBV27 and J usage is TRBJ1-1; 9 positions match TRBD1. CDR3 length: 14 amino acids. The germline CDR1 and CDR2 sequences are MNHEY and SMNVEV (reference sequence). V shed 8 bases, J shed 5 bases, and the junction held 9 bases outside the gene matches.